This T cell receptor (beta chain) was retrieved from a study of CD8+ T cells in alopecia areata. Isolated RNA was reverse transcribed into cDNA used as the sequencing template. Assay used: immunoSEQ multiplex PCR; TCRdb lists only in-frame clones, some missing. The sample gives over 25,000 clones, over 65% of which show up once; about 19% is in the top ten. Germline loops: CDR1 MDHEN, CDR2 SYDVKM. V was shortened by 8 bases and J by 2 bases, with 10 bases between the two germline ends. This CDR3 has 12 amino acids. Whole-study results and caveats: Between patients, shared TCR sequences were less clear than in mice. This was possibly due in part to HLA diversity in the patient population. Especially in alopecia totalis/universalis, lesional scalp showed greater clonality than normal scalp did.

On this clone itself: Its antigen is as yet unknown.

Peripheral blood and lesional scalp punch biopsies were taken from alopecia areata patients. The TCR comes from a human donor with alopecia areata. Source material: NKG2D-low CD8+ T cells sorted from blood. The chain carries TRBV28 and TRBJ2-7; no reliable D call. Here the CDR3 DNA reads TGTGCCAGCGCCCCCGCGGCCTACGAGCAGTACTTC. Protein product: CASAPAAYEQYF.